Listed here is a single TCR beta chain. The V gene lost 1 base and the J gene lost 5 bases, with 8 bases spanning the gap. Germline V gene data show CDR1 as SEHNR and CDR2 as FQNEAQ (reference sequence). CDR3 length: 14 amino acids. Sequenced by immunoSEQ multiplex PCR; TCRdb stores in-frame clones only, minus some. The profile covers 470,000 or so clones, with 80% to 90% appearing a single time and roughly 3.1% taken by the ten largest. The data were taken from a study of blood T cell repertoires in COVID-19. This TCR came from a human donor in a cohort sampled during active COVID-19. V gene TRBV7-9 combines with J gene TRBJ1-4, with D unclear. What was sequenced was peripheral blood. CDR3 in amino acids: CASSLERVNEKLFF. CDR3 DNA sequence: TGTGCCAGCAGCTTAGAGAGAGTCAATGAAAAACTGTTTTTT.